A single sample is the source of the 8 T cell receptor beta chains below, sequenced in a study of shared clonotypes between healthy human individuals. The assay was immunoSEQ multiplex PCR, and TCRdb's table has in-frame clones only and misses some. The sample has over a million clones; roughly 96% are singletons. The specimen was naive CD4+ T cells sorted from blood. Subset indicated: CD45RA+ positively selected. These receptors all stem from a young man in good health.

V usage is TRBV5-5 and J usage is TRBJ1-1; 7 nucleotides agree with TRBD1. Trimming took 0 bases from V and 6 from J; bases not matched to a gene: 5. Germline CDR1 SGHKS, CDR2 YYEKEE (reference sequence). The CDR3 is 14 amino acids. The CDR3 sequence: CASSLVTGRPEAFF. CDR3 nucleotide sequence: TGTGCCAGCAGCTTGGTGACAGGGCGGCCTGAAGCTTTCTTT.

The chain has TRBV28 and TRBJ2-1; 11 bases agree with TRBD2. Germline V CDR1 and CDR2: MDHEN, SYDVKM. This CDR3 is 16 amino acids long. Unmatched junction bases numbered 8, after V lost 2 bases and J lost 8 bases. CDR3 sequence: CASSLITLAGGYEQFF. The CDR3 bases are TGTGCCAGCAGTTTAATAACGCTAGCGGGAGGTTATGAGCAGTTCTTC. Looking up the rest from reference TRBV28 and TRBJ2-1 gives the full variable domain: DVKVTQSSRYLVKRTGEKVFLECVQDMDHENMFWYRQDPGLGLRLIYFSYDVKMKEKGDIPEGYSVSREKKERFSLILESASTNQTSMYLCASSLITLAGGYEQFFGPGTRLTVL.

This chain connects TRBV2 to TRBJ2-1; D call uncertain. The germline CDR1 and CDR2 sequences are SNHLY and FYNNEI. Between the trimmed V and J ends, which lost 3 bases and 3 bases, there was a span of 12 bases. This CDR3 is built from 15 residues. DNA of the CDR3: TGTGCCAGCAGTGACTCGGGCGTCAGCTACAATGAGCAGTTCTTC. The encoded protein is CASSDSGVSYNEQFF.

V usage is TRBV7-2 and J usage is TRBJ1-4; the D is unclear. The CDR3 has 16 residues. Trimming took 5 bases from V and 4 from J, leaving 17 bases between them. Germline CDR1 and CDR2: SGHTA and FQGNSA. CDR3 in amino acids: CASSPYAVPINEKLFF. In nucleotides, the CDR3 is TGTGCCAGCAGCCCTTACGCGGTTCCTATTAATGAAAAACTGTTTTTT.

V is TRBV4-1 and J is TRBJ2-1, with no clear D. Per the germline V gene, CDR1 is MGHRA and CDR2 is YSYEKL. The ends were cut back, 4 bases at V and 0 bases at J, with 10 bases in the middle. CDR3 length equals 15 residues. CDR3 in amino acids: CASSRILLSYNEQFF. The CDR3 region has the DNA TGCGCCAGCAGCCGGATCCTTCTCTCCTACAATGAGCAGTTCTTC.

This clone was seen once. This chain connects TRBV5-1 to TRBJ2-1, with 8 bases identical to TRBD2. V was pared by 0 bases and J by 7 bases, with 3 bases of the junction left unmatched. CDR1 is SGHRS and CDR2 is YFSETQ in the germline V gene. The CDR3 is 14 residues long. CDR3 residues: CASSLEAGVNEQFF. DNA of the CDR3: TGCGCCAGCAGCTTGGAAGCGGGAGTAAATGAGCAGTTCTTC.

The chain carries TRBV18 and TRBJ2-2; D might be TRBD1 or TRBD2, each matching 5 bases. The CDR3 contains 16 residues. Germline CDR1 KGHSH, CDR2 LQKENI. Trimming took 0 bases from V and 5 from J, leaving 13 bases between them. The CDR3 DNA sequence: TGTGCCAGCTCACCACCGGGGGTGAGGTCAACCGGGGAGCTGTTTTTT. Translating gives CASSPPGVRSTGELFF.

The chain uses TRBV7-2 and TRBJ2-5; the match to TRBD2 covers 10 bases. The J segment lost 0 bases and the V segment lost 1 base, leaving 5 bases of the junction unmatched. Germline CDR1 reads SGHTA; CDR2 reads FQGNSA. This CDR3 contains 17 residues. Written as DNA, the CDR3 is TGTGCCAGCAGCTTAGTGGCTAGCGGGAGTAACCAAGAGACCCAGTACTTC. Protein sequence: CASSLVASGSNQETQYF. Variable domain in full (rest from reference TRBV7-2 and TRBJ2-5): GAGVSQSPSNKVTEKGKDVELRCDPISGHTALYWYRQSLGQGLEFLIYFQGNSAPDKSGLPSDRFSAERTGGSVSTLTIQRTQQEDSAVYLCASSLVASGSNQETQYFGPGTRLLVL.